This TCR beta chain was sequenced during a study of T cells after yellow fever vaccination. Study conclusions and caveats: Clonotypes appearing in both CD4 and CD8 compartments existed, and their share was small.

The J segment lost 5 bases and the V segment lost 7 bases, leaving 9 bases of the junction unmatched. CDR1 is MDHEN and CDR2 is SYDVKM in the germline V gene. This CDR3 region has 14 residues. This clonotype was seen many times. The antigen is unknown. One entry per CDR3 protein, called by TCRdb with MiXCR from the 5' RACE reads. The table includes 170,000 or so distinct CDR3 sequences, roughly 6.2% detected once. This chain links TRBV28 with TRBJ2-7; 9 nucleotides align to TRBD1. Sequenced material: CD4+ T cells sorted from PBMCs, taken on the day of the first yellow fever vaccination. This TCR came from a man younger than 35 who received the YFV17D yellow fever vaccine. CDR3 sequence reads: CASISGQGSHEQYV. CDR3 sequence (DNA): TGTGCCAGCATTTCGGGACAGGGATCCCACGAGCAGTACGTC.